This TCR beta chain was observed in a study of shared clonotypes between healthy human individuals. As for the study in general: Three CD4 naive, three CD4 memory, two CD8 naive and one CD8 memory plate were used per donor.

Germline-derived CDR1 and CDR2 are MDHEN and SYDVKM. This CDR3 is 14 amino acids long. V shed 2 bases and J shed 4 bases, with 10 bases lying between them. Replicate PCRs run on sorted subsets employed 200 to 250 ng DNA, roughly 30,000 T cell genomes. Measured with immunoSEQ multiplex PCR; TCRdb has only the in-frame clones, and not every one. The table has 950,000 to 1,200,000 clones, 60% to 85% seen once. This chain connects TRBV28 to TRBJ2-3; D possibly corresponds to TRBD1 (5 bases). Sequencing used memory CD4+ T cells from PBMCs. Subset reported: CD45RA-negative fraction. The receptor comes from a young man in good health. Some clones in this sample may be carry-over from other donors' samples. CDR3 DNA sequence: TGTGCCAGCAGTTTAATGACAGTCCCAGATACGCAGTATTTT. It codes for CASSLMTVPDTQYF.